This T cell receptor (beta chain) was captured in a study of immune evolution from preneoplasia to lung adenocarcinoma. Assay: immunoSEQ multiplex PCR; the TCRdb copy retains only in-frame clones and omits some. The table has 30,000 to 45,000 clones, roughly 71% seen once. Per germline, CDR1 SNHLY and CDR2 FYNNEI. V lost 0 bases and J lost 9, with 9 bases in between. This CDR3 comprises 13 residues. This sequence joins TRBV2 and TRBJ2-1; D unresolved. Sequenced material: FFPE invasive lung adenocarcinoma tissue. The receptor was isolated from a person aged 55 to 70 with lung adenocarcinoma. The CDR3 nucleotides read TGTGCCAGCAGTGAAGCGCCGACCTCTGAGCAGTTCTTC. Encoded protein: CASSEAPTSEQFF.